The sequence of this TCR beta chain was determined in a study of CD8 T cells in ankylosing spondylitis. TCRdb reanalysed the 5' RACE reads using MiXCR and keeps one entry per CDR3 protein. The table has more than 300,000 distinct CDR3 sequences, around 10% seen once; the top ten hold about 10%. Notes on this clonotype: Its antigen is undetermined.

The CDR3 has 14 amino acids. CDR1 and CDR2 (germline): DFQATT, SNEGSKA (reference sequence). Trimming stripped 2 bases from V and 5 bases from J, with 13 bases between. Broader study findings: There were earlier reports of some motif variants in reactive arthritis synovial fluid and blood.

The chain joins TRBV20-1 to TRBJ1-5, with D possibly being TRBD1 (6 bases). The sequence was collected from a female donor with ankylosing spondylitis or in good health (not recorded which). Input material: blood, either unsorted or a sorted T cell fraction (not recorded which). In DNA form, the CDR3 reads TGCAGTGCTAGAATCCCCCGGGGGCATCAGCCCCAGCATTTT. Protein sequence: CSARIPRGHQPQHF.